This entry features one T cell receptor beta chain sequence. This sample stems from a study of technical replicates of blood from several donors. Here immunoSEQ multiplex PCR was the method, and the copy in TCRdb shows in-frame clones only, minus some. The sample lists over 25,000 clones, around 94% occurring once. From germline, CDR1 is SGHRS and CDR2 YFSETQ. J lost 1 base, V lost 4 bases, and 6 bases had no gene match. The CDR3 runs 16 residues. The chain joins TRBV5-1 to TRBJ2-2; TRBD1 agrees at 8 bases. The sequenced sample consisted of PBMCs. The sequence came from a human donor in good health. Some clones in this sample may be carry-over from other donors' samples. As DNA, the CDR3 is TGCGCCAGCAGCCGAAGTGGACAGGGGAACACCGGGGAGCTGTTTTTT. Protein: CASSRSGQGNTGELFF.